The 2 T cell receptor beta chains below come from one sample, sequenced in a study of blood T cell repertoires in COVID-19. Using immunoSEQ multiplex PCR, the repertoire was profiled, and TCRdb retains in-frame clones only, with some absent. The data contain 280,000 or so clones, about 90% of them singletons. Sample: PBMCs or T cells enriched from blood (not recorded which). These receptors all stem from a woman between 50 and 59 years old who had been exposed to COVID-19.

This chain connects TRBV2 to TRBJ1-6, with D possibly being TRBD1 (6 bases). The CDR3 extends over 17 amino acids. Deletions cut 2 bases from V and 10 bases from J, with 21 bases between. Germline values: CDR1 SNHLY, CDR2 FYNNEI. CDR3 sequence: CASSERSPSGDGSPLHF. Written as DNA, the CDR3 is TGTGCCAGCAGTGAAAGGAGCCCTTCAGGGGACGGGTCACCCCTCCACTTT.

The chain joins TRBV7-2 to TRBJ2-6; D is unclear. This CDR3 is 15 amino acids long. Trimming took off 2 bases at V and 0 bases at J, with 5 bases between the two ends. Germline CDR1 SGHTA, CDR2 FQGNSA. CDR3 sequence (DNA): TGTGCCAGCAGCTTATGGCACTCTGGGGCCAACGTCCTGACTTTC. Translation gives CASSLWHSGANVLTF.